These 5 T cell receptor beta chains originate from one sample sequenced in a study of a mutant IDH1 vaccine in newly diagnosed glioma. Their cognate antigens are unknown. Sequencing used immunoSEQ multiplex PCR; TCRdb keeps in-frame clones, though not all of them. The sample shows about 48,000 clones, 79% of them seen only once. This sample's time point: week 35, safety follow-up. A 20-mer mutant IDH1 peptide at 300 ug was injected subcutaneously with topical imiquimod. The specimen comprised PBMCs, sampled from a glioma patient whose treatment included an IDH1 peptide vaccine. These receptors all stem from a man aged 40-55 years with glioma.

This chain links TRBV29-1 with TRBJ1-2; D is perhaps TRBD1 (5 bases). V lost 7 bases and J lost 4, with 16 bases in between. The CDR3 runs to 13 residues. CDR1 is SQVTM, CDR2 ANQGSEA, per germline. CDR3 nucleotide sequence: TGCAGCGGCGGGGACTTTAAGAGCTATGGCTACACCTTC. Translating gives CSGGDFKSYGYTF.

This clone was picked up one time. The CDR3 DNA sequence: TGCGCCAGCAGTGAGCCAGCGGGGGGCTGGAATCAGTACTTC. Translation: CASSEPAGGWNQYF. The V and J genes are TRBV10-2 and TRBJ2-5, with 9 bases fitting TRBD2. CDR3 length equals 14 residues. The V gene's germline CDR1 is WSHSY and CDR2 SAAADI. V shed 2 bases and J 11 bases; nucleotides not matched to a gene: 9.

This chain links TRBV18 with TRBJ1-1, with D possibly TRBD1 on 5 matching bases. CDR3 length equals 13 residues. V was cut by 3 bases and J by 7 bases, with 12 bases left in between. Germline V gives CDR1 KGHSH, CDR2 LQKENI. The CDR3 nucleotides are TGTGCCAGCTCACCGGTTTGGCAGGGTGAAGCTTTCTTT. Residues: CASSPVWQGEAFF.

The CDR3 region is CASAWDRVAGELFF. In nucleotides, the CDR3 is TGTGCCTCAGCCTGGGACAGGGTGGCCGGGGAGCTGTTTTTT. This rearrangement joins TRBV2 to TRBJ2-2, with TRBD1 matching 9 bases. CDR3 length: 14 amino acids. From germline, CDR1 is SNHLY and CDR2 FYNNEI. Losses at the gene ends were 11 bases for V and 6 bases for J; bases not matched to a gene: 10.

The chain combines TRBV9 with TRBJ2-5; the D gene is possibly TRBD1 (6 bases). The CDR3 is 13 amino acids. In germline, CDR1 is SGDLS, CDR2 YYNGEE. Trimming shortened V by 3 bases and J by 5 bases, and 11 bases separated the two germline ends. The CDR3 bases are TGTGCCAGCAGCGCAACAGGGTGGGAGACCCAGTACTTC. It specifies CASSATGWETQYF.